Listed below are T cell receptor beta chains from one sample, sequenced in a study of CD8 T cells in ankylosing spondylitis. TCRdb passed the 5' RACE reads through MiXCR, listing each CDR3 protein once. The sample yields some 800,000 distinct CDR3 sequences, roughly 12% seen once. Sequenced input: blood, either unsorted or a sorted T cell fraction (not recorded which). Every receptor here comes from a male donor with ankylosing spondylitis. CDR3s include the opening cysteine and the closing phenylalanine or tryptophan. Each record gives: J gene, V gene, CDR3 protein.

J gene: TRBJ1-1
V gene: TRBV20-1
CDR3 protein: CSGIRASTEAFF

J gene: TRBJ2-3
V gene: TRBV12-3/TRBV12-4
CDR3 protein: CASSFGRGDLLQTKRF

J gene: TRBJ1-1
V gene: TRBV6-5
CDR3 protein: CASSYHISTLEGEAFF

J gene: TRBJ2-4
V gene: TRBV7-2
CDR3 protein: CASSLFGGWNIQYF

J gene: TRBJ2-7
V gene: TRBV10-3
CDR3 protein: CAISWRMGASGRVEQYF

J gene: TRBJ2-7
V gene: TRBV10-3
CDR3 protein: CAISELAGEGYEQYF

J gene: TRBJ2-7
V gene: TRBV27
CDR3 protein: CASSFTGASYEQYF

J gene: TRBJ2-4
V gene: TRBV12-3/TRBV12-4
CDR3 protein: CASKASGGYLAKNIQYF

J gene: TRBJ1-4
V gene: TRBV6-1
CDR3 protein: CASSLTGTGGEKLFF

J gene: TRBJ2-7
V gene: TRBV5-1
CDR3 protein: CASTPRGRSYEQYF

J gene: TRBJ1-1
V gene: TRBV4-3
CDR3 protein: CASSQEGTGRAEAFF

J gene: TRBJ1-3
V gene: TRBV29-1
CDR3 protein: CSVALRGVNTIYF

J gene: TRBJ1-3
V gene: TRBV20-1
CDR3 protein: CSARDSGEVGNTIYF

J gene: TRBJ1-1
V gene: TRBV7-6
CDR3 protein: CASSLAGPAEAFF

J gene: TRBJ2-7
V gene: TRBV30
CDR3 protein: CAWSVTGDRYEQYF

J gene: TRBJ2-1
V gene: TRBV6-4
CDR3 protein: CATSGRWNEQFF

J gene: TRBJ1-1
V gene: TRBV5-1
CDR3 protein: CASSLGGGAEAFF

J gene: TRBJ2-3
V gene: TRBV9
CDR3 protein: CASSVGWVGGDTQYF

J gene: TRBJ1-4
V gene: TRBV28
CDR3 protein: CASTPPSDEKLFF

J gene: TRBJ2-7
V gene: TRBV4-1
CDR3 protein: CASSQPGRGKYEQYF

J gene: TRBJ2-5
V gene: TRBV5-5
CDR3 protein: CASSWGGLQETQYF

J gene: TRBJ1-2
V gene: TRBV6-1
CDR3 protein: CASRMRDRGLGNYGYTF

J gene: TRBJ2-2
V gene: TRBV24-1
CDR3 protein: CATKGGTGELFF

J gene: TRBJ2-5
V gene: TRBV29-1
CDR3 protein: CSVTGGRETQYF

J gene: TRBJ2-3
V gene: TRBV18
CDR3 protein: CASSPVRRGSTDTQYF

J gene: TRBJ2-5
V gene: TRBV7-9
CDR3 protein: CASSLRWEETQYF

J gene: TRBJ2-1
V gene: TRBV24-1
CDR3 protein: CATSDAGLAGGGYNEQFF

J gene: TRBJ1-5
V gene: TRBV15
CDR3 protein: CATSRGGNNQPQHF

J gene: TRBJ1-4
V gene: TRBV5-1
CDR3 protein: CASSLGRAVEKLFF

J gene: TRBJ2-5
V gene: TRBV12-3/TRBV12-4
CDR3 protein: CASSTDRHQTQYF

J gene: TRBJ1-1
V gene: TRBV7-9
CDR3 protein: CASSLWSGNTEAFF